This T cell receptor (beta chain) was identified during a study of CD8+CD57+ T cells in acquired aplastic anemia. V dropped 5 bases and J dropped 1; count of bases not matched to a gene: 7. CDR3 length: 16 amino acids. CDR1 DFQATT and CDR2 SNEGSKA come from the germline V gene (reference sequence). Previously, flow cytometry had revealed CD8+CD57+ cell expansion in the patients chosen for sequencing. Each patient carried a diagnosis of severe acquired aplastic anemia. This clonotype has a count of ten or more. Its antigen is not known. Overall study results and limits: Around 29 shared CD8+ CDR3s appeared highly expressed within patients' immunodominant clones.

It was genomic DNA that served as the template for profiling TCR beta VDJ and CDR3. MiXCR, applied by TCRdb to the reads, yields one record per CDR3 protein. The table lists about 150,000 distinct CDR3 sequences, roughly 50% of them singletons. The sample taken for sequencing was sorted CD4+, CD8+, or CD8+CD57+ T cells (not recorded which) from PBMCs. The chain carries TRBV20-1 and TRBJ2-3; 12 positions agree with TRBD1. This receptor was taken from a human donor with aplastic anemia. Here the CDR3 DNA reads TGCAGTGCTCACCTAGGGACAGGGGGCGGCACAGATACGCAGTATTTT. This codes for CSAHLGTGGGTDTQYF.